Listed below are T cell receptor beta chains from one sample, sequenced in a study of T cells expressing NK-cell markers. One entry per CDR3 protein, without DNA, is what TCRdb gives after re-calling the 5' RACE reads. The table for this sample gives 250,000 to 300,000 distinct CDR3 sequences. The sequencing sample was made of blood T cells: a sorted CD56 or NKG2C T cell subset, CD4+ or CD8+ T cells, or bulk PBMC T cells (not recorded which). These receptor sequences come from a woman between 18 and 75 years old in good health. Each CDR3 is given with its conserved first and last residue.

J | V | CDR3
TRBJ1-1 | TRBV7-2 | CANHRGGPNTEAFF
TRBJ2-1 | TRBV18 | CASSPSGLEVSNEQFF
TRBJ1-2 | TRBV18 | CASSEEGYGYTF
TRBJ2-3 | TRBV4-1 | CASSQWRGPGGTDTQYF
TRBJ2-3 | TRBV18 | CASSPRGPYTDTQYF
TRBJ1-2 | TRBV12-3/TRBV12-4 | CASSRTLYGYTF
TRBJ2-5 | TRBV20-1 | CSARDLAGVNRETQYF
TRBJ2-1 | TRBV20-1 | CSAPRAGADNEQFF
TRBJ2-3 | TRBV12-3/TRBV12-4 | CASSLSGAGTDTQYF
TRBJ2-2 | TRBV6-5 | CASSYRPSRSNTGELFF
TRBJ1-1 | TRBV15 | CATSRDGGSNTEAFF
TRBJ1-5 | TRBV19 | CASSTRHGGSDQPQHF
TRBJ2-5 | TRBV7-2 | CASSLGGRGQETQYF
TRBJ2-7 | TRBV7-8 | CASTQGDTRSYEQYF
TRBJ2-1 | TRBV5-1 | CASSLGHISYNEQFF
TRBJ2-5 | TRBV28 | CASSGTKTGFGETQYF
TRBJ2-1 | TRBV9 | CASSVDGTTSYNEQFF
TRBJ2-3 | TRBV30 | CAWSVPGKDTQYF
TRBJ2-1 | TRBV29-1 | CSGGRLAGQSSYNEQFF
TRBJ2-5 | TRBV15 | CATSAVQETQYF
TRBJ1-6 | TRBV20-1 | CSAEKGSGSPLHF
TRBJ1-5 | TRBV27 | CASSLIINQPQHF
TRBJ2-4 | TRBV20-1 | CSAREPDDRRIQYF
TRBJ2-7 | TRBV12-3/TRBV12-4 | CASSRPTGGIYEQYF
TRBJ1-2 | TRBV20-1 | CSAPFSSGYTF
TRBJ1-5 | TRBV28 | CASILTGGPQHF
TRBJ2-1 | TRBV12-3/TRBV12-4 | CASRPNRGRVGVDNEQFF